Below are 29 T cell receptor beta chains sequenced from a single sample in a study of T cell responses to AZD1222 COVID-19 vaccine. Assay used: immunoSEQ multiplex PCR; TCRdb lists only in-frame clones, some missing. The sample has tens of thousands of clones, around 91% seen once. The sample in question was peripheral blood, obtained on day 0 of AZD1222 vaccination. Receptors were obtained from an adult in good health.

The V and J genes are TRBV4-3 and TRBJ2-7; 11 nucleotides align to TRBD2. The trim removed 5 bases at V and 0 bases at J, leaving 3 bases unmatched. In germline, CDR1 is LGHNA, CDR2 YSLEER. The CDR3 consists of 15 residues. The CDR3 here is CASSFLAGGSYEQYF. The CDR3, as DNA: TGCGCCAGCAGCTTTCTAGCGGGAGGCTCCTACGAGCAGTACTTC.

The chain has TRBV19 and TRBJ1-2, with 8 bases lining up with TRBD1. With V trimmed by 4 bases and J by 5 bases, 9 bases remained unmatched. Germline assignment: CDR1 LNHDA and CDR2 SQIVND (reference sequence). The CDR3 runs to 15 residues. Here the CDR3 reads CASSRADRDRYGYTF. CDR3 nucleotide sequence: TGTGCCAGTAGTAGGGCGGACAGGGACCGATATGGCTACACCTTC.

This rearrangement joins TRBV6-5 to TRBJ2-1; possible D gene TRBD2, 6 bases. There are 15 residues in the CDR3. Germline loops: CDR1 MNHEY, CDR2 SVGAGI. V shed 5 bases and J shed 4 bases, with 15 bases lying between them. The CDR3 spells CASSQTGEAYNEQFF. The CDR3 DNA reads TGTGCCAGCAGTCAAACGGGGGAGGCTTACAATGAGCAGTTCTTC.

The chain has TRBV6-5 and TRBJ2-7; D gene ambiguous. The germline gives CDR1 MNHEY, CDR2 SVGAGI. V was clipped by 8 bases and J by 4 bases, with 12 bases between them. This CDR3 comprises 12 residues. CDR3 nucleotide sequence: TGTGCCAGCTCTGGGGAATTGTACGAGCAGTACTTC. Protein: CASSGELYEQYF.

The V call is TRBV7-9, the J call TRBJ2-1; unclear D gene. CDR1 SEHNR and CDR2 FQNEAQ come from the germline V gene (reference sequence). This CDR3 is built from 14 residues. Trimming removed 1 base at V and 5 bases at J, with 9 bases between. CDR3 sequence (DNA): TGTGCCAGCAGCTTAGATCTGGGCCACAATGAGCAGTTCTTC. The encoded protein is CASSLDLGHNEQFF.

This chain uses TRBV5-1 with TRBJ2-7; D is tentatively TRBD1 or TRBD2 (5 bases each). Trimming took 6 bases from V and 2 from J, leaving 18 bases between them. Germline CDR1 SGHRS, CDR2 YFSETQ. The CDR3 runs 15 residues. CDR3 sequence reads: CASKQEGHVAYEQYF. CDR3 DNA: TGCGCCAGCAAACAAGAGGGGCATGTCGCCTACGAGCAGTACTTC.

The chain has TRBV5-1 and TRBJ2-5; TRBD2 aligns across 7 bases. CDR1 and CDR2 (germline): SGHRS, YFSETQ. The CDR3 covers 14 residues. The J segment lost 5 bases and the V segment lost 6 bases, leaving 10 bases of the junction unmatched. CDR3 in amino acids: CASNREAQGETQYF. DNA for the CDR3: TGCGCCAGCAACCGGGAGGCCCAGGGCGAGACCCAGTACTTC.

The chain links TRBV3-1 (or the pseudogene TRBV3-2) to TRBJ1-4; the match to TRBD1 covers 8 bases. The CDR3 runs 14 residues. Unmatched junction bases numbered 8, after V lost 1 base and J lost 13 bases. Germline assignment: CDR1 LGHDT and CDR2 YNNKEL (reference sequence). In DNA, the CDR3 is TGTGCCAGCAGCCAAGGAACCAACAGGGGGGGACTGTTTTTT. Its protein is CASSQGTNRGGLFF.

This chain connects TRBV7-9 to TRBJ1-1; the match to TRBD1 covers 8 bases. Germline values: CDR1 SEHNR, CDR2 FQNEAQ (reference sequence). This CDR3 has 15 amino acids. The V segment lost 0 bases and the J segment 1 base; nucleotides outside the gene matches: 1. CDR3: CASSLAGTGNTEAFF. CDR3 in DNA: TGTGCCAGCAGCTTAGCGGGGACAGGGAACACTGAAGCTTTCTTT.

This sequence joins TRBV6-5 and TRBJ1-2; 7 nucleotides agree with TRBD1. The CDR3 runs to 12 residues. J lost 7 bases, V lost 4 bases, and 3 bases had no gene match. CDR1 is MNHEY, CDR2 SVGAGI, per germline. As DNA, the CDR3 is TGTGCCAGCAGTTCGACAGGGTCTGGCTACACCTTC. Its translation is CASSSTGSGYTF.

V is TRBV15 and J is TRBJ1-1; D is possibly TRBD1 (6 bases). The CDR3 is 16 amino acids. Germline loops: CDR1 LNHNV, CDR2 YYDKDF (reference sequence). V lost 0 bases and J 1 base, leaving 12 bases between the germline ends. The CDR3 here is CATSRDLGGANTEAFF. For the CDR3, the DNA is TGTGCCACCAGCAGAGATCTTGGGGGGGCGAACACTGAAGCTTTCTTT.

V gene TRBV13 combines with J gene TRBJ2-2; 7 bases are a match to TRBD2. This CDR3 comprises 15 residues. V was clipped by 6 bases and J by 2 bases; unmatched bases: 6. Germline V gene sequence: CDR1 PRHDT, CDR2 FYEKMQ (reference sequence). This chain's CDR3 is CASRRESENTGELFF. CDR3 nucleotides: TGTGCCAGCAGGCGGGAGAGTGAAAACACCGGGGAGCTGTTTTTT.

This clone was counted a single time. For the CDR3, the DNA is TGTGCCAGCAGCTTGCAGGGGCGAACTGAAGCTTTCTTT. Translating gives CASSLQGRTEAFF. J is TRBJ1-1 and V is TRBV5-6; the D gene is possibly TRBD1 (6 bases). CDR3 size: 13 residues. The V end lost 1 base, the J end lost 5 bases, and 9 bases lay between the germline ends. Germline V lookup: CDR1 SGHDT, CDR2 YYEEEE.

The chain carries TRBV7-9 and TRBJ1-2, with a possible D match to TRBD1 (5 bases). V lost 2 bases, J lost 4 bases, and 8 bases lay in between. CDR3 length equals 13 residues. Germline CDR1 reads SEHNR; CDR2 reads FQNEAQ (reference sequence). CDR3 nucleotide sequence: TGTGCCAGCAGCTTATCGGGGCCCTATGGCTACACCTTC. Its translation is CASSLSGPYGYTF.

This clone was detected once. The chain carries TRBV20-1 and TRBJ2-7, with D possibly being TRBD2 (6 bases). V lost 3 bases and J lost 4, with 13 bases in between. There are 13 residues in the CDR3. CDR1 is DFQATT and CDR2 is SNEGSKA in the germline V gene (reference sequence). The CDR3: CSASRDSPYEQYF. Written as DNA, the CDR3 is TGCAGTGCTAGTAGGGACTCCCCATACGAGCAGTACTTC.

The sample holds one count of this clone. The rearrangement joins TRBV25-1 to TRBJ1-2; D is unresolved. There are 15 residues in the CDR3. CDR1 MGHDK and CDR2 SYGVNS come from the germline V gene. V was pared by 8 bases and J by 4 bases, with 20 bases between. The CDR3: CASSGPRGIGYGYTF. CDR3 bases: TGTGCCAGCTCAGGCCCCCGGGGTATTGGCTATGGCTACACCTTC.

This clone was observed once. CDR3 coding DNA: TGCGCCAGCAGTTTGGGCCGAGGAAACACCATATATTTT. Protein: CASSLGRGNTIYF. The chain is built from TRBV10-1 and TRBJ1-3; D is ambiguous. Trimming took off 5 bases at V and 4 bases at J, with 9 bases between the two ends. Germline V gene data show CDR1 as WNHNN and CDR2 as SYGVQD (reference sequence). The CDR3 extends over 13 amino acids.

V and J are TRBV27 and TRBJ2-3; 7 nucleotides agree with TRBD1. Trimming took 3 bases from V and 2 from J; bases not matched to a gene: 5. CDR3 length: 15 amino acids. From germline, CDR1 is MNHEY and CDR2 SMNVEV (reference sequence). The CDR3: CASSLDRMSTDTQYF. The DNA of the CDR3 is TGTGCCAGCAGTTTGGACAGGATGTCCACAGATACGCAGTATTTT.

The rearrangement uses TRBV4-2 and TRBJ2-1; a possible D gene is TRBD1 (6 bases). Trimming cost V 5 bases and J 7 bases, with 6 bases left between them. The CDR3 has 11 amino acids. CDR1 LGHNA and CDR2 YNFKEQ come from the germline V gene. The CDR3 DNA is TGTGCCAGCAGCGGACAGAATGAGCAGTTCTTC. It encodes CASSGQNEQFF.

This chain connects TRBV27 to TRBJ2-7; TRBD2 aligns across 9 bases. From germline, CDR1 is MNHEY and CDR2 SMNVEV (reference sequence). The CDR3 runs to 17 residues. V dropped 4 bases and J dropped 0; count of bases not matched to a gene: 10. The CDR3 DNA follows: TGTGCCAGCAGTTCGCGGCTAGCGGGACTCAGCTCCTACGAGCAGTACTTC. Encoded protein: CASSSRLAGLSSYEQYF.

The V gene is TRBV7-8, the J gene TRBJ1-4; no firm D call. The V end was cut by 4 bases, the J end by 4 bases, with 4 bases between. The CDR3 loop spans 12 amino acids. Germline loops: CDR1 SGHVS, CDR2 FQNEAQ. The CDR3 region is CASSSLNEKLFF. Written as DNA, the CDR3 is TGTGCCAGCAGCTCTCTTAATGAAAAACTGTTTTTT.

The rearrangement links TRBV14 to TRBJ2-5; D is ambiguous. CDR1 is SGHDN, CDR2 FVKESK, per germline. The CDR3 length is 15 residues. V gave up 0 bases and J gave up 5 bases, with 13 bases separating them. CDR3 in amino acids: CASSQDRPRWETQYF. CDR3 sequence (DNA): TGTGCCAGCAGCCAAGATAGGCCCAGATGGGAGACCCAGTACTTC.

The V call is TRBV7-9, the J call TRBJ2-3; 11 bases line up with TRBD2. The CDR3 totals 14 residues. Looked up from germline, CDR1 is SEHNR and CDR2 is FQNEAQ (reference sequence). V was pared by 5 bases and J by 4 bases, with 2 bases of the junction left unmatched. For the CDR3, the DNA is TGTGCCAGCAGCCCGGGACTAGCGGCAGATACGCAGTATTTT. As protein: CASSPGLAADTQYF.

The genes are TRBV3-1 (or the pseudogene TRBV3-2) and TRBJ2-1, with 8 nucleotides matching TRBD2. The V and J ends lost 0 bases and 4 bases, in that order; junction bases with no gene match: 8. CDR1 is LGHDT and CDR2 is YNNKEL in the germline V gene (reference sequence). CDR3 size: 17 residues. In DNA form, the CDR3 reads TGTGCCAGCAGCCAAGAGCTAGCGGGTGACCCTTACAATGAGCAGTTCTTC. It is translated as CASSQELAGDPYNEQFF.

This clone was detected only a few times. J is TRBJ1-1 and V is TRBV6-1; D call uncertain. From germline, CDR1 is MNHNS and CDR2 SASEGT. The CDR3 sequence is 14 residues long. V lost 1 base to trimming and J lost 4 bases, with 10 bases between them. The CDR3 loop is CASSEEEEITEAFF. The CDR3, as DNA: TGTGCCAGCAGTGAAGAGGAGGAGATCACTGAAGCTTTCTTT.

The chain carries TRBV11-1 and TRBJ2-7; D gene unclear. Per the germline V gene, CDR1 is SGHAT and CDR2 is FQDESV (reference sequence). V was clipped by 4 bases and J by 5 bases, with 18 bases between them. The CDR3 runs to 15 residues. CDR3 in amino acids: CASSYLSRTMDEQYF. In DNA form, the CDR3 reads TGTGCCAGCAGCTACTTAAGCCGGACGATGGACGAGCAGTACTTC.

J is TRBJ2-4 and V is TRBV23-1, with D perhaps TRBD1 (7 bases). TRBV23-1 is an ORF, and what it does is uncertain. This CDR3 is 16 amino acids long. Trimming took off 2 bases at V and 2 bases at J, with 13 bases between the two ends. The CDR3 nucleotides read TGCGCCAGCAGTCAAGACAGGGAGGTAACCAAAAACATTCAGTACTTC. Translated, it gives CASSQDREVTKNIQYF.

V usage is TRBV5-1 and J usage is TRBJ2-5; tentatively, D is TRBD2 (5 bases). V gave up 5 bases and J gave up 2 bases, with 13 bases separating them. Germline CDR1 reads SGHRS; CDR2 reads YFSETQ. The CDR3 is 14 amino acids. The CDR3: CASSEGSQQETQYF. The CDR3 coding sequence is TGCGCCAGCAGTGAAGGGAGCCAACAAGAGACCCAGTACTTC.

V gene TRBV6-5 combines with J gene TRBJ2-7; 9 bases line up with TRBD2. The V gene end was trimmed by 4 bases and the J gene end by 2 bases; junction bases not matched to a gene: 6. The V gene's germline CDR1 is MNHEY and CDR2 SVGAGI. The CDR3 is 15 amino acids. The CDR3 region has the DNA TGTGCCAGCAGTTTAGGGGCTAGCGGGACCTACGAGCAGTACTTC. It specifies CASSLGASGTYEQYF.